This entry describes one T cell receptor beta chain. This sample includes further DNA sequences coding for the same CDR3. These data are taken from a study of shared clonotypes between healthy human individuals. Naive CD8 cells comprised CD45RO-negative, CCR7-positively selected cells, excluding terminally differentiated effector memory CD45RA+ cells. Trimming left V 0 bases short and J 0 bases short, with 10 bases between. This CDR3 is 15 amino acids long. CDR1 is SGDLS, CDR2 YYNGEE, per germline. Assay used: immunoSEQ multiplex PCR; TCRdb lists only in-frame clones, some missing. The data hold about 2 million clones, with roughly 95% observed a single time.

The source of this sequence is a young man in good health. The sample taken for sequencing was naive CD8+ T cells sorted from blood. This chain links TRBV9 with TRBJ2-7; D uncertain. Written as DNA, the CDR3 is TGTGCCAGCAGCGTAGAGGCAGCAAGCTCCTACGAGCAGTACTTC. Translated: CASSVEAASSYEQYF.